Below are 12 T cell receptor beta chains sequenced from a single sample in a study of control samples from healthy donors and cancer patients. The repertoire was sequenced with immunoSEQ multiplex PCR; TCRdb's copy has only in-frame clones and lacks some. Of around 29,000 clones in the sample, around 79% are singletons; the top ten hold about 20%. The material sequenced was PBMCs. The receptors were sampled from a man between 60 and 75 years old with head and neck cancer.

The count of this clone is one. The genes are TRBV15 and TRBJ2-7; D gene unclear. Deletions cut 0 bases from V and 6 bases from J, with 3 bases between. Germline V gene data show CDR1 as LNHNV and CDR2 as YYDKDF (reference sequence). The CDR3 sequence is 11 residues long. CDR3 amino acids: CATSRDSEQYF. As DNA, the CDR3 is TGTGCCACCAGCAGAGATAGCGAGCAGTACTTC.

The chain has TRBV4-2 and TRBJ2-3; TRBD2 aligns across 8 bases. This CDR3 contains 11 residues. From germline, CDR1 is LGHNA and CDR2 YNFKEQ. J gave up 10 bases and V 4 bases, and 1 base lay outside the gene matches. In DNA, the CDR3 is TGTGCCAGCAGCCCGGGACTAGCGCAGTATTTT. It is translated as CASSPGLAQYF.

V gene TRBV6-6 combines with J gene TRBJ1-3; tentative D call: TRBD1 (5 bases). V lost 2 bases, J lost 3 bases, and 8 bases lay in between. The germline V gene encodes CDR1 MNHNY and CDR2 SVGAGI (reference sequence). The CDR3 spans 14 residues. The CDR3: CASSYGGGGNTIYF. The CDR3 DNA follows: TGTGCCAGCAGTTACGGGGGTGGTGGAAACACCATATATTTT.

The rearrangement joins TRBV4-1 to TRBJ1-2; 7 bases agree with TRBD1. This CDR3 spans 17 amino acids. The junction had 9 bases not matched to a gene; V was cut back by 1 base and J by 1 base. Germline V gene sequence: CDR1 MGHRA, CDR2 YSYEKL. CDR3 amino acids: CASSQVSGTEINYGYTF. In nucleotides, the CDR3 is TGCGCCAGCAGCCAAGTTTCCGGGACAGAAATTAACTATGGCTACACCTTC.

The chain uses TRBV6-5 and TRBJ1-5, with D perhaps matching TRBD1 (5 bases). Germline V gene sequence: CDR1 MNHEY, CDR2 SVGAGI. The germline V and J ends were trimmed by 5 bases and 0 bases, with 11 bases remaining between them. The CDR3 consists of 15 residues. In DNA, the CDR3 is TGTGCCAGCAGTCCGGGACCAGGTAGCAATCAGCCCCAGCATTTT. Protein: CASSPGPGSNQPQHF.

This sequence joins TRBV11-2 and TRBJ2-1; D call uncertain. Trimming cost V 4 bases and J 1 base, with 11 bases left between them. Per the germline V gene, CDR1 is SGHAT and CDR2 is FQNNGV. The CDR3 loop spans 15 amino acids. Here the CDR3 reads CASSSRKGSYNEQFF. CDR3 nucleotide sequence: TGTGCCAGCAGCTCTCGAAAGGGTTCCTACAATGAGCAGTTCTTC.

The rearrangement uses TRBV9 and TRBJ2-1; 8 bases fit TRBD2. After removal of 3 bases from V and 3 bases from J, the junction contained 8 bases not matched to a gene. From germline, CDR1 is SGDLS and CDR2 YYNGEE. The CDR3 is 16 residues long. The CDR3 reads CASSAPGLAGYNEQFF. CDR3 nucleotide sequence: TGTGCCAGCAGCGCCCCCGGACTAGCAGGCTACAATGAGCAGTTCTTC.

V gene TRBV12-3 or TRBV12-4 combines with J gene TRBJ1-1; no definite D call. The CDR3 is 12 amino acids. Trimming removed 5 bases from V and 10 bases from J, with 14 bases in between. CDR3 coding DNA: TGTGCCAGCAGTGACCCGGGAGGAGCAGCTTTCTTT. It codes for CASSDPGGAAFF.

The CDR3 sequence: CASSYAGVATQYF. CDR3 in DNA: TGTGCCAGCAGTTACGCGGGAGTCGCGACCCAGTACTTC. V is TRBV6-5 and J is TRBJ2-5; TRBD2 aligns across 7 bases. CDR1 and CDR2 from the germline V gene are MNHEY and SVGAGI. J gave up 7 bases and V 2 bases, and 4 bases lay outside the gene matches. The CDR3 is 13 amino acids.

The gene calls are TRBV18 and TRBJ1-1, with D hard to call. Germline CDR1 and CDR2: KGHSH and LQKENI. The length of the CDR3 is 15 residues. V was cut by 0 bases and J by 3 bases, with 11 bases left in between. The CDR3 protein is CASSPPARRDTEAFF. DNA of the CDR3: TGTGCCAGCTCACCACCCGCGAGGAGGGACACTGAAGCTTTCTTT.

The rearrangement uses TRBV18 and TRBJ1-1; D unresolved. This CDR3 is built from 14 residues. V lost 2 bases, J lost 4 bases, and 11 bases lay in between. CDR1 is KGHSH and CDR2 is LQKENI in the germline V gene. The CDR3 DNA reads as TGTGCCAGCTCACCAGGTACCCCGACCACTGAAGCTTTCTTT. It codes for CASSPGTPTTEAFF.

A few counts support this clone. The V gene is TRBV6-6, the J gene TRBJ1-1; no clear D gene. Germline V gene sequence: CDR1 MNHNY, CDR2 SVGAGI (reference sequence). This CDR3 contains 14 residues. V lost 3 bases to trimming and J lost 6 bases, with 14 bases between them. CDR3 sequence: CASSYWFGGAEAFF. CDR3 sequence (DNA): TGTGCCAGCAGTTATTGGTTCGGCGGGGCTGAAGCTTTCTTT.